The 13 T cell receptor beta chains below all came from one sample that was sequenced in a study of T cell repertoires in cytomegalovirus infection. From the reads, TCRdb called clonotypes with MiXCR, one entry per CDR3 protein. The sample has under 30,000 distinct CDR3 sequences; approximately 24% are singletons. Antigen specificity for these receptors is unknown. Sequenced here: CD8+ T cells from cultured PBMCs, sampled from culture after CMV antigen stimulation. The receptors were sampled from a human donor in good health (CMV status not recorded). Some clones in this sample may be carry-over from other donors' samples.

V gene TRBV28 combines with J gene TRBJ2-3, with a possible D match to TRBD1 (5 bases). The germline gives CDR1 MDHEN, CDR2 SYDVKM. V was shortened by 3 bases and J by 2 bases, with 9 bases between the two germline ends. The CDR3 runs 14 residues. The CDR3 nucleotides are TGTGCCAGCAGTTTGGGGCTAACCACAGATACGCAGTATTTT. Translated: CASSLGLTTDTQYF.

Note on this clonotype: A read error may be the cause here, since a much bigger clone is one base away. Likely a read error: the CDR3 ends without its conserved phenylalanine or tryptophan. J is TRBJ1-1 and V is TRBV7-6, with D perhaps matching TRBD1 (6 bases). Between the trimmed V and J ends, which lost 6 bases and 2 bases, there was a span of 10 bases. CDR3 length: 13 residues. CDR1 is SGHVS, CDR2 FNYEAQ, per germline. The CDR3 DNA reads as TGTGCCAGCAGACAGGACAGTAACACTGAAGCTTTCCTT. It codes for CASRQDSNTEAFL.

About this clonotype: A much larger clone lies a single base off, so this may be a read error. This chain connects TRBV5-6 to TRBJ1-5; D is ambiguous. The germline V gene encodes CDR1 SGHDT and CDR2 YYEEEE. This CDR3 spans 15 amino acids. Trimming took 3 bases from V and 4 from J, leaving 14 bases between them. DNA of the CDR3: TGTGCCAGCAGCTCCGGATGGGAACCTAATCAGCCCCAGCATTTT. This gives the protein CASSSGWEPNQPQHF.

This clonotype came up a few times. The J gene is TRBJ1-2, the V gene TRBV6-2 or TRBV6-3; possibly TRBD1 for D (5 bases). V was pared by 7 bases and J by 1 base, with 10 bases between. Germline-derived CDR1 and CDR2 are MNHEY and SVGEGT. CDR3 length: 13 residues. In DNA, the CDR3 is TGTGCCAGCACTCCGGGACTTAACTATGGCTACACCTTC. This gives the protein CASTPGLNYGYTF.

This clonotype was found a few times. This rearrangement joins TRBV7-6 to TRBJ2-7; tentatively, D is TRBD1 (6 bases). Germline lookup yields CDR1 SGHVS and CDR2 FNYEAQ. The CDR3 runs 13 residues. The V and J ends lost 5 bases and 1 base respectively, with 9 bases between them. The CDR3, as DNA: TGTGCCAGCAGCGACGGACAGTCCTACGAGCAGTACTTC. This sequence encodes CASSDGQSYEQYF. The full variable domain, rest sourced from reference TRBV7-6 and TRBJ2-7, is GAGVSQSPRYKVTKRGQDVALRCDPISGHVSLYWYRQALGQGPEFLTYFNYEAQQDKSGLPNDRFSAERPEGSISTLTIQRTEQRDSAMYRCASSDGQSYEQYFGPGTRLTVT.

The table lists this clonotype with many counts. CDR3 sequence reads: CASSPGSGDTEAFF. CDR3 in DNA: TGTGCCAGCAGTCCAGGGTCGGGGGACACTGAAGCTTTCTTT. The chain is built from TRBV27 and TRBJ1-1, with D possibly TRBD1 on 5 matching bases. Trimming removed 5 bases from V and 3 bases from J, with 13 bases in between. This CDR3 has 14 amino acids. Germline V gene sequence: CDR1 MNHEY, CDR2 SMNVEV (reference sequence).

This clonotype was seen more than once but under ten times. The J gene is TRBJ1-5, the V gene TRBV5-1; 7 nucleotides line up with TRBD1. Trimming at V came to 4 bases and at J to 4 bases, leaving 8 bases not matched to a gene. In germline, CDR1 is SGHRS, CDR2 YFSETQ. This CDR3 has 15 amino acids. DNA for the CDR3: TGCGCCAGCAGCCCCATACCGGGACAGAATCAGCCCCAGCATTTT. Amino acid sequence: CASSPIPGQNQPQHF.

On this clonotype: Compared with germline, one end of the junction differs, possibly owing to a read error. The chain couples TRBV5-3 to TRBJ1-6; D gene ambiguous. TRBV5-3 is reported as an ORF; its role is uncertain. The CDR3 runs 17 residues. The DNA for the CDR3 is TGTGCCAGCAGCTTGGGGTTCGGGGAGAATATAAATTCACCCCTCCACTTT. It is translated as CASSLGFGENINSPLHF.

Remarks on this clonotype: Being one base from a much bigger clone, this may be a read error. V and J are TRBV12-3 or TRBV12-4 and TRBJ1-2, with D hard to call. This CDR3 contains 15 residues. V lost 4 bases to trimming and J lost 6 bases, with 18 bases between them. The CDR3, as DNA: TGTGCCAGCAGTTCCGACCCGACCAACTCGAATGGCTACACCTTC. Residues: CASSSDPTNSNGYTF.

This clonotype was seen a few times. V usage is TRBV7-6 and J usage is TRBJ2-3; maybe TRBD2 (5 bases). The CDR3 length is 12 residues. Trimming cost V 3 bases and J 6 bases, with 7 bases left between them. The germline V gene has CDR1 SGHVS and CDR2 FNYEAQ. Here the CDR3 reads CASSFPGDTQYF. Written as DNA, the CDR3 is TGTGCCAGCAGCTTTCCGGGGGATACGCAGTATTTT.

The chain combines TRBV24-1 with TRBJ2-2; no firm D call. CDR1 and CDR2 (germline): KGHDR, SFDVKD. This CDR3 region has 12 residues. Deletions cut 9 bases from V and 7 bases from J, with 11 bases between. The CDR3 loop reads CATPGLSGELFF. The CDR3, as DNA: TGTGCCACCCCGGGCCTAAGCGGGGAGCTGTTTTTT.

In its sample, this clonotype was seen many times. V is TRBV7-9 and J is TRBJ2-7; D is undetermined. Per the germline V gene, CDR1 is SEHNR and CDR2 is FQNEAQ (reference sequence). V dropped 1 base and J dropped 6 bases, with 7 bases sitting between them. This CDR3 comprises 12 residues. CDR3 DNA sequence: TGTGCCAGCAGCTTAGGGATGGGCGAGCAGTACTTC. Translated, it gives CASSLGMGEQYF.

The rearrangement joins TRBV4-1 to TRBJ2-7; D unresolved. The CDR3 length is 14 residues. Between the trimmed V and J ends, which lost 1 base and 1 base, there was a span of 8 bases. Germline V gene lookup returns CDR1 MGHRA and CDR2 YSYEKL. Written as DNA, the CDR3 is TGCGCCAGCAGCCAAGCCAGTTTGTCCTACGAGCAGTACTTC. It specifies CASSQASLSYEQYF.